The rows below give T cell receptor beta chains drawn from one sample of a study of memory CD4+ T cells and cytomegalovirus serostatus. Sequencing was performed with immunoSEQ multiplex PCR; in TCRdb, only in-frame clones are kept and a portion is missing. Here the sample spans 60,000 to 70,000 clones, around 76% being singletons. The sample taken for sequencing was memory CD4+ T cells from blood. The receptors originated from an adult in good health and CMV-seropositive. CDR3s include the opening cysteine and the closing phenylalanine or tryptophan. A D gene is named only where the DNA matches it firmly. Size values are once, few and many counts, or a class for expanded clones, and some rows have none.

v_call	d_call	clone_size	j_call	cdr3_nt	cdr3_aa
TRBV9	-	-	TRBJ1-6	TGTGCCAGCAGCCCTAGCGGGCAGGATAGAAATTCACCCCTCCACTTT	CASSPSGQDRNSPLHF
TRBV19	TRBD1	-	TRBJ1-5	TGTGCCAGCTTGGGACAGGTCTATAGCAATCAGCCCCAGCATTTT	CASLGQVYSNQPQHF
TRBV5-6	TRBD2	-	TRBJ2-3	TGTGCCAGCAGCGAACTAGCGGGAGGGCGTACGCAGTATTTT	CASSELAGGRTQYF
TRBV28	-	-	TRBJ1-2	TGTGCCAGCAGTTCCCGCGGAGCCTCGACCCATGGCTACACCTTC	CASSSRGASTHGYTF
TRBV20-1	-	-	TRBJ1-1	TGCAGTGCTAGAGTGAGTGAAGCTTTCTTT	CSARVSEAFF
TRBV18	-	-	TRBJ2-1	TGTGCCAGCTCACCACTTTCCGGGACACCCAACAATGAGCAGTTCTTC	CASSPLSGTPNNEQFF
TRBV11-1	-	-	TRBJ2-5	TGTGCCAGCAGCTTCAACAGAAGGTCAGAGACCCAGTACTTC	CASSFNRRSETQYF
TRBV7-2	TRBD2	few	TRBJ2-7	TGTGCCAGCAGCTCGGCCGGGACGGGGGGATACGAGCAGTACTTC	CASSSAGTGGYEQYF
TRBV6-1	-	few	TRBJ2-3	TGTGCCAGCAGTCAAAGTAGCACAGATACGCAGTATTTT	CASSQSSTDTQYF
TRBV7-9	-	-	TRBJ1-2	TGTGCCAGCAGCTCTGAGGCGTGGAGCTATGGCTACACCTTC	CASSSEAWSYGYTF
TRBV27	TRBD1	-	TRBJ1-4	TGTGCCAGCAGTGCTAACAGGGGACGCCTAAATGAAAAACTGTTTTTT	CASSANRGRLNEKLFF
TRBV5-1	-	-	TRBJ2-3	TGCGCCAGCAGCCGTGAGAGGGAGGCAGATACGCAGTATTTT	CASSREREADTQYF
TRBV7-2	TRBD1	once	TRBJ1-1	TGTGCCAGCAGCTTATTACCCCTACAGGGGGCGGCGAACACTGAAGCTTTCTTT	CASSLLPLQGAANTEAFF
TRBV7-6	-	-	TRBJ2-5	TGTGCCAGCAGCCGAGGGGGACAAGAGACCCAGTACTTC	CASSRGGQETQYF
TRBV19	-	few	TRBJ2-2	TGTGCCAGTAGGGGAAGAGGGTTGAGAACCGGGGAGCTGTTTTTT	CASRGRGLRTGELFF
TRBV28	TRBD2	-	TRBJ2-5	TGTGCCAGCAAGCGCGGGGGGTCCTTAAGCCAAGAGACCCAGTACTTC	CASKRGGSLSQETQYF
TRBV28	-	-	TRBJ2-1	TGTGCCAGCAGTTTTCGGGGGCGGGATGTCTATGAGCAGTTCTTC	CASSFRGRDVYEQFF
TRBV28	-	-	TRBJ1-5	TGTGCCAGCAGCCCCAGCCGGCAGCCGATCCGCAATCAGCCCCAGCATTTT	CASSPSRQPIRNQPQHF
TRBV19	-	medium-sized	TRBJ2-7	TGTGCCAGTAGTGGGCCCAGCTCCTACGAGCAGTACTTC	CASSGPSSYEQYF
TRBV9	-	-	TRBJ2-2	TGTGCCAGCAGCCCCCCGACTAGTGGGAACACCGGGGAGCTGTTTTTT	CASSPPTSGNTGELFF
TRBV7-8	-	-	TRBJ1-5	TGTGCCAGCAGCTTGAGGGTCCTCAATCAGCCCCAGCATTTT	CASSLRVLNQPQHF
TRBV29-1	TRBD1	medium-sized	TRBJ1-1	TGCAGCGTCGGACAGGGGGCGCTTAATGCTGAAGCTTTCTTT	CSVGQGALNAEAFF
TRBV25-1	TRBD1	-	TRBJ1-4	TGTGCCAGCAGCCCCAAACAGGGGCTTAATGAAAAACTGTTTTTT	CASSPKQGLNEKLFF
TRBV7-2	TRBD2	-	TRBJ2-7	TGTGCCAGCAGCTTAGAACCTAGCGGGGTGACTACCACCTACGAGCAGTACTTC	CASSLEPSGVTTTYEQYF
TRBV7-7	-	-	TRBJ2-5	TGTGCCAGCGTCGGGACAATACAAGAGACCCAGTACTTC	CASVGTIQETQYF
TRBV28	TRBD1	-	TRBJ2-7	TGTGCCAGCAGACCCATAACAGGGGTCCATTCTTACGAGCAGTACTTC	CASRPITGVHSYEQYF
TRBV5-6	-	-	TRBJ2-3	TGTGCCAGCAGCTTGACCACCACAGATACGCAGTATTTT	CASSLTTTDTQYF